The 9 T cell receptor beta chains given below trace back to one sample, sequenced in a study of T cell responses to AZD1222 COVID-19 vaccine. Assay: immunoSEQ multiplex PCR; the TCRdb copy retains only in-frame clones and omits some. The data show 150,000 to 160,000 clones, 80% to 90% seen once. The source material was peripheral blood, sampled on day 0 of MenACWY control vaccination. Receptor source: an adult in good health.

This chain joins TRBV5-1 and TRBJ2-7; D may match TRBD1 or TRBD2 (7 bases each). In germline, CDR1 is SGHRS, CDR2 YFSETQ. The CDR3 extends over 15 amino acids. Trimming cost V 7 bases and J 3 bases, with 20 bases left between them. The CDR3 reads CASAPGGATLYEQYF. The CDR3, as DNA: TGCGCCAGCGCCCCAGGGGGGGCCACCCTCTACGAGCAGTACTTC.

This clone came up a few times. This rearrangement joins TRBV11-2 to TRBJ2-7; 7 nucleotides match TRBD1. J lost 3 bases, V lost 2 bases, and 1 base had no gene match. The CDR3 consists of 13 residues. CDR1 is SGHAT and CDR2 is FQNNGV in the germline V gene. The CDR3 protein is CASSLNRGYEQYF. The CDR3 DNA reads as TGTGCCAGCAGCTTAAACAGGGGCTACGAGCAGTACTTC. The entire variable domain, with the rest obtained from reference TRBV11-2 and TRBJ2-7, is as follows: EAGVAQSPRYKIIEKRQSVAFWCNPISGHATLYWYQQILGQGPKLLIQFQNNGVVDDSQLPKDRFSAERLKGVDSTLKIQPAKLEDSAVYLCASSLNRGYEQYFGPGTRLTVT.

The rearrangement uses TRBV25-1 and TRBJ1-2, with 9 bases lining up with TRBD1. Trimming cost V 9 bases and J 2 bases; bases outside gene matches: 10. The CDR3 is 15 residues long. The germline gives CDR1 MGHDK, CDR2 SYGVNS. The CDR3 here is CASGTSDRGNYGYTF. CDR3 in DNA: TGTGCCAGTGGGACGTCAGACAGGGGGAACTATGGCTACACCTTC.

This clone was seen a single time. V and J are TRBV24-1 and TRBJ2-3, with 10 bases fitting TRBD2. CDR1 and CDR2 from the germline V gene are KGHDR and SFDVKD. V shed 4 bases, J shed 5 bases, and the junction held 8 bases outside the gene matches. The CDR3 is made up of 16 amino acids. The CDR3 loop reads CATSDPRAGGGDTQYF. DNA of the CDR3: TGTGCCACCAGTGACCCCCGAGCGGGGGGGGGAGATACGCAGTATTTT.

This sequence joins TRBV15 and TRBJ1-2; 8 nucleotides agree with TRBD1. The junction had 2 bases not matched to a gene; V was cut back by 5 bases and J by 0 bases. This CDR3 is built from 14 residues. CDR1 and CDR2 (germline): LNHNV, YYDKDF (reference sequence). For the CDR3, the DNA is TGTGCCACCAGCCGGGACAGGCCTAACTATGGCTACACCTTC. Protein product: CATSRDRPNYGYTF.

As DNA, the CDR3 is TGTGCCAGCGCGGTTTCCCCGGACGCGAGGGAGCAGTACGTC. It codes for CASAVSPDAREQYV. V is TRBV6-5 and J is TRBJ2-7; D is unclear. V was pared by 8 bases and J by 7 bases, with 21 bases between. Germline loops: CDR1 MNHEY, CDR2 SVGAGI. This CDR3 is 14 amino acids long.

The chain combines TRBV6-2 or TRBV6-3 with TRBJ2-1; 7 bases line up with TRBD2. The CDR3 sequence is 15 residues long. V was clipped by 2 bases and J by 2 bases; unmatched bases: 3. CDR1 is MNHEY and CDR2 is SVGEGT in the germline V gene. The CDR3 DNA follows: TGTGCCAGCAGTTACGTGGGGGGGGCCTACAATGAGCAGTTCTTC. As protein: CASSYVGGAYNEQFF.

The chain recombines TRBV28 with TRBJ1-1, with D uncertain. The CDR3 covers 13 residues. V lost 5 bases and J lost 1, with 8 bases in between. Germline CDR1 reads MDHEN; CDR2 reads SYDVKM. The CDR3 nucleotides are TGTGCCAGCAGTCTAAGCGGGAACACTGAAGCTTTCTTT. Protein: CASSLSGNTEAFF.

V is TRBV30 and J is TRBJ2-2; D is tentatively TRBD1 or TRBD2 (6 bases each). Germline V lookup: CDR1 GTSNPN, CDR2 SVGIG (reference sequence). The CDR3 totals 16 residues. Trimming pared 0 bases from V and 3 bases from J, leaving 14 bases between. Written as DNA, the CDR3 is TGTGCCTGGAGTGTACCGGGGGCGTTAGACACCGGGGAGCTGTTTTTT. It yields the protein CAWSVPGALDTGELFF. Together with reference TRBV30 and TRBJ2-2, the CDR3 gives the full variable domain: SQTIHQWPATLVQPVGSPLSLECTVEGTSNPNLYWYRQAAGRGLQLLFYSVGIGQISSEVPQNLSASRPQDRQFILSSKKLLLSDSGFYLCAWSVPGALDTGELFFGEGSRLTVL.